The clone carrying this T cell receptor beta chain was observed once. RNA extraction and reverse transcription yielded cDNA as sequencing template. Only in-frame clones appear in the TCRdb table, and some are missing; sequencing was by immunoSEQ multiplex PCR. The sample contains about 180,000 clones, roughly 63% of which appear only once. The data stem from a study of CD8+ T cells in alopecia areata. In germline, CDR1 is SNHLY, CDR2 FYNNEI. Trimming removed 6 bases from V and 5 bases from J, with 19 bases in between. This CDR3 has 15 residues. This sample's treatment: oral pan-JAK inhibitor, 5-10 mg twice daily.

This sample comprised CD4+ T cells sorted from blood, obtained at approximately week 61, from a patient treated with tofacitinib. The TCR was taken from a human donor with alopecia areata. V gene TRBV2 combines with J gene TRBJ1-1; D perhaps matches TRBD1 (5 bases). The CDR3: CASRKTSREGTEAFF. CDR3 DNA: TGTGCCAGCAGAAAGACTAGCAGGGAAGGGACTGAAGCTTTCTTT.